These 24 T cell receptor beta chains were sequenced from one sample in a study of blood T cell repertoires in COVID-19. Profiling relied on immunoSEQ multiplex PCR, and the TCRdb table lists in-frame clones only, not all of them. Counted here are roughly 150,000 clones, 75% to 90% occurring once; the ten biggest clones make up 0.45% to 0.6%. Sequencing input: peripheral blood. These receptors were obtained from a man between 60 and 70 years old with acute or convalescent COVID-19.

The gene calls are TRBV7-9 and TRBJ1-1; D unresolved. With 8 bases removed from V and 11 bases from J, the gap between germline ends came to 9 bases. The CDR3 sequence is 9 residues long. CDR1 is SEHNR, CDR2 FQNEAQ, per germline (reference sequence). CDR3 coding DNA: TGTGCCAGCTCTTCCGGGGCTTTCTTT. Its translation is CASSSGAFF.

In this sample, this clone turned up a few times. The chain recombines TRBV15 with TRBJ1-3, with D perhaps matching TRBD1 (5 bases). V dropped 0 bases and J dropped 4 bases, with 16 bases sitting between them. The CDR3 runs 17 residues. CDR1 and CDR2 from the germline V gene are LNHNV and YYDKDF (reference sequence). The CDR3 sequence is CATSRDLGGLTGNTIYF. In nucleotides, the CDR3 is TGTGCCACCAGCAGAGATTTGGGGGGTTTAACCGGAAACACCATATATTTT.

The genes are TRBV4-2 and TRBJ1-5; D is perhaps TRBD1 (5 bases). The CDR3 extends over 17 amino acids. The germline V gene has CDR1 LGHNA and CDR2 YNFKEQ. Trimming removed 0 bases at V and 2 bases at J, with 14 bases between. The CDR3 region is CASSQELSGWGNQPQHF. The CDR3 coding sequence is TGTGCCAGCAGCCAAGAACTCTCAGGGTGGGGCAATCAGCCCCAGCATTTT.

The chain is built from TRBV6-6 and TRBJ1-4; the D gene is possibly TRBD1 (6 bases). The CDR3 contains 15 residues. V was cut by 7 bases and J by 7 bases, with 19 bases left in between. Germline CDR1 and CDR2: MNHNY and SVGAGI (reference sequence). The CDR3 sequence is CASTTVGALFEKLFF. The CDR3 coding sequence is TGTGCCAGCACGACGGTGGGGGCATTGTTTGAAAAACTGTTTTTT.

CDR3 sequence: CASSTFRTGRDQPQHF. Here the CDR3 DNA reads TGTGCCAGTAGTACATTTCGGACAGGTCGGGATCAGCCCCAGCATTTT. The J gene is TRBJ1-5, the V gene TRBV19, with TRBD1 identical over 7 bases. J lost 5 bases, V lost 4 bases, and 11 bases had no gene match. This CDR3 contains 16 residues. From germline, CDR1 is LNHDA and CDR2 SQIVND (reference sequence).

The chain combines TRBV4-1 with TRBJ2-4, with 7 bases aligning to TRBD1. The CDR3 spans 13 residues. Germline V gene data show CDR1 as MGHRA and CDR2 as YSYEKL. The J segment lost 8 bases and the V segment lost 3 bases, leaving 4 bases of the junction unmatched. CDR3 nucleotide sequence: TGCGCCAGCAGCCATGAGCAGGGGGACATTCAGTACTTC. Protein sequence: CASSHEQGDIQYF.

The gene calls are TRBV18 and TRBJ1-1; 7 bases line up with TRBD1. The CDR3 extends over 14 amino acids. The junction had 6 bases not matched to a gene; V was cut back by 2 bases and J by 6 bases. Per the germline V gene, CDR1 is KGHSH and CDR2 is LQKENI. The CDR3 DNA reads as TGTGCCAGCTCACCAAGACAGGGAAGGGCTGAAGCTTTCTTT. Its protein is CASSPRQGRAEAFF.

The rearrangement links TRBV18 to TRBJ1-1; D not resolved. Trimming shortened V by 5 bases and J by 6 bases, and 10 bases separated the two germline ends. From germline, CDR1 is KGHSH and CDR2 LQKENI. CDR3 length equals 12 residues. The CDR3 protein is CASSTPKPEAFF. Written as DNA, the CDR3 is TGTGCCAGCTCAACGCCTAAGCCTGAAGCTTTCTTT. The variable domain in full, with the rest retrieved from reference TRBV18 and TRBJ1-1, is NAGVMQNPRHLVRRRGQEARLRCSPMKGHSHVYWYRQLPEEGLKFMVYLQKENIIDESGMPKERFSAEFPKEGPSILRIQQVVRGDSAAYFCASSTPKPEAFFGQGTRLTVV.

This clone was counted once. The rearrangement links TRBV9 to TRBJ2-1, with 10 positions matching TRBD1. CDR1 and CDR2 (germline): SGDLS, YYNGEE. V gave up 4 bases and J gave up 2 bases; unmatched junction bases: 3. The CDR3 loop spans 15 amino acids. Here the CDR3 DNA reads TGTGCCAGCAGCCCGACAGGGGGCGCCTACAATGAGCAGTTCTTC. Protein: CASSPTGGAYNEQFF.

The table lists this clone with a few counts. In DNA, the CDR3 is TGTGCCAGCAGTTCCGGCGGCGAGTACGAGCAGTACTTC. It encodes CASSSGGEYEQYF. The V gene is TRBV28, the J gene TRBJ2-7, with D hard to call. Germline V gene data show CDR1 as MDHEN and CDR2 as SYDVKM. Trimming cost V 4 bases and J 4 bases, with 11 bases left between them. The CDR3 loop spans 13 amino acids.

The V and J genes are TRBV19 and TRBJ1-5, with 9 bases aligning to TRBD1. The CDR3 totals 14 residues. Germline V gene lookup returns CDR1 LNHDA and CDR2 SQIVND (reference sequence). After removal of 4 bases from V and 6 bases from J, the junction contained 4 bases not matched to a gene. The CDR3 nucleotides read TGTGCCAGTAGTACAACAGGGGGCCGTCAGCCCCAGCATTTT. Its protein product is CASSTTGGRQPQHF. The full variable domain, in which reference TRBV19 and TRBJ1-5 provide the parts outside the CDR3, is DGGITQSPKYLFRKEGQNVTLSCEQNLNHDAMYWYRQDPGQGLRLIYYSQIVNDFQKGDIAEGYSVSREKKESFPLTVTSAQKNPTAFYLCASSTTGGRQPQHFGDGTRLSIL.

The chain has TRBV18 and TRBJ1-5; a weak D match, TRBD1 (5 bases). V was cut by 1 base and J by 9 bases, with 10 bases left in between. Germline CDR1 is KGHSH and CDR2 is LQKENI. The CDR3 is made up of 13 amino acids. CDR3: CASSPLNQGPQHF. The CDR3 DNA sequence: TGTGCCAGCTCACCACTGAACCAGGGGCCCCAGCATTTT.

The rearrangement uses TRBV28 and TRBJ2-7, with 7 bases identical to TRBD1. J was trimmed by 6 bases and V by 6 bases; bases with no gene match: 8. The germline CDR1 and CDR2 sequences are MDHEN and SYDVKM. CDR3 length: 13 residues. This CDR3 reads CASRSTGVGEQYF. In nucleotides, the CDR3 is TGTGCCAGCAGGTCCACAGGGGTTGGCGAGCAGTACTTC. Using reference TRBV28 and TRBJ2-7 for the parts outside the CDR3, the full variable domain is DVKVTQSSRYLVKRTGEKVFLECVQDMDHENMFWYRQDPGLGLRLIYFSYDVKMKEKGDIPEGYSVSREKKERFSLILESASTNQTSMYLCASRSTGVGEQYFGPGTRLTVT.

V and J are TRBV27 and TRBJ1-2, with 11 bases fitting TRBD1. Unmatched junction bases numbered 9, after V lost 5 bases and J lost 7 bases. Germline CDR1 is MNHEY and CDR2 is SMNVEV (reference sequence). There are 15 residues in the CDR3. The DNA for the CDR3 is TGTGCCAGCAGTCAGCCGGGACAGGGGGTGTTTGGCTACACCTTC. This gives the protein CASSQPGQGVFGYTF.

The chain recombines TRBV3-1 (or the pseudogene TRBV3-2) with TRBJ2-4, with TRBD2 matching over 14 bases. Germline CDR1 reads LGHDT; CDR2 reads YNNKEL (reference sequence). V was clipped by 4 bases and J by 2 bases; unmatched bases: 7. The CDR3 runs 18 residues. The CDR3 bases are TGTGCCAGCAGCCGAGGGACTAGCGGGGGCGTAACCAAAAACATTCAGTACTTC. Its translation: CASSRGTSGGVTKNIQYF.

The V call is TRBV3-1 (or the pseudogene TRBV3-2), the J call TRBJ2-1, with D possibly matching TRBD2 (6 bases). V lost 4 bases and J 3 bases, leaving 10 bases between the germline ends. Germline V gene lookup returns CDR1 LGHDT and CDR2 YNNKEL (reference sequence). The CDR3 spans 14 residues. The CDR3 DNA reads TGTGCCAGCAGCCGGGGGGAGTTCTACAATGAGCAGTTCTTC. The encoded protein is CASSRGEFYNEQFF.

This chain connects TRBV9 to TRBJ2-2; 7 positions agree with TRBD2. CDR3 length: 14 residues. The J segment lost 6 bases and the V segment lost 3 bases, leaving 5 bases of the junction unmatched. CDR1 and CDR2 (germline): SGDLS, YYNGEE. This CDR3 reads CASSGTSVAGELFF. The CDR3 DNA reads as TGTGCCAGCAGCGGCACTAGCGTCGCCGGGGAGCTGTTTTTT.

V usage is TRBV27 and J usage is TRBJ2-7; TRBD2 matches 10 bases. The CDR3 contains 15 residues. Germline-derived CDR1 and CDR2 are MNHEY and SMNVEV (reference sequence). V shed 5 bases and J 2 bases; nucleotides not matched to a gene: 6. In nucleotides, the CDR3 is TGTGCCAGCAGTCCCGGGACTAGCGTGACCTACGAGCAGTACTTC. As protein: CASSPGTSVTYEQYF.

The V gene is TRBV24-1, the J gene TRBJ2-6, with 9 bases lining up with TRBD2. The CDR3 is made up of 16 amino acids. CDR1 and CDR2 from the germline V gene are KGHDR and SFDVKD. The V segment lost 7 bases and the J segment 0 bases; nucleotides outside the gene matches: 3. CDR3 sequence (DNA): TGTGCCACCAGCCGCGGGGGGGTCTCTGGGGCCAACGTCCTGACTTTC. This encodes CATSRGGVSGANVLTF.

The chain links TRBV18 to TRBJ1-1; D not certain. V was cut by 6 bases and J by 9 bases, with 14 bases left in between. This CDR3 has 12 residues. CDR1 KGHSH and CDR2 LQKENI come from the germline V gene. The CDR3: CASSSRAQQAFF. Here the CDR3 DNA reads TGTGCCAGCTCTTCGAGGGCACAGCAAGCTTTCTTT.

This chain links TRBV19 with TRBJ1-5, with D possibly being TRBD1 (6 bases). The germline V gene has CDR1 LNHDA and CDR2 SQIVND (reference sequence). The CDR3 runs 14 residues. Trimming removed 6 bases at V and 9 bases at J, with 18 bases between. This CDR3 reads CASSLRDIVWPQHF. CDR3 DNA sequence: TGTGCCAGTAGCTTACGGGACATCGTCTGGCCCCAGCATTTT.

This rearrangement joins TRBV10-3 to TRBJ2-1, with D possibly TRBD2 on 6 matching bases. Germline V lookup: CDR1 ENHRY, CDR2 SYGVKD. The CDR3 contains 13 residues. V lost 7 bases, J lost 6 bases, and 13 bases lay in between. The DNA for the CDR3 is TGTGCCATCACTAGCGACCCGTCCAATGAGCAGTTCTTC. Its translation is CAITSDPSNEQFF.

CDR3 region: CASSIGQGRNGELFF. CDR3 nucleotide sequence: TGTGCCAGCAGCATCGGACAGGGTAGGAACGGGGAGCTGTTTTTT. The chain combines TRBV9 with TRBJ2-2, with 8 bases lining up with TRBD1. Germline-derived CDR1 and CDR2 are SGDLS and YYNGEE. The CDR3 runs 15 residues. V gave up 4 bases and J gave up 7 bases; unmatched junction bases: 9.

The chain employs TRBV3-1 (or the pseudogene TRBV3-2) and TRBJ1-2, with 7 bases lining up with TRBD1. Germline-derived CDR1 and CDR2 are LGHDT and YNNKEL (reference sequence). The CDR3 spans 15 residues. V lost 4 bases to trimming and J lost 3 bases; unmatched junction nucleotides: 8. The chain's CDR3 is CASSLSGGRDYGYTF. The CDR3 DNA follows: TGTGCCAGCAGCCTTTCAGGGGGAAGGGACTATGGCTACACCTTC.